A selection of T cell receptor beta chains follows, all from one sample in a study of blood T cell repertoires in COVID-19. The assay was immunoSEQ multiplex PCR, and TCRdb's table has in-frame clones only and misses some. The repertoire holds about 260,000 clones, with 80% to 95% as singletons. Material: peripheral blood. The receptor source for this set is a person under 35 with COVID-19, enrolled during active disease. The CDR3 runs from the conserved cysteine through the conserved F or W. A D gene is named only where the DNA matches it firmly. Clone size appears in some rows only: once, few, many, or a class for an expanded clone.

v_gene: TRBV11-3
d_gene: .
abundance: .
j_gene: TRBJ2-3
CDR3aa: CASSQVGLGGDTQYF
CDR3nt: TGTGCCAGCAGCCAAGTCGGACTAGGGGGGGATACGCAGTATTTT

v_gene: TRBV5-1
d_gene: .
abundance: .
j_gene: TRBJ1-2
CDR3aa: CASSLGPGYGYTF
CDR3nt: TGCGCCAGCAGCTTGGGGCCAGGCTATGGCTACACCTTC

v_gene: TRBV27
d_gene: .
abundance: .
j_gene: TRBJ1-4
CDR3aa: CASKPQAGDHEKLFF
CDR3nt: TGTGCCAGCAAACCGCAAGCAGGGGATCATGAAAAACTGTTTTTT

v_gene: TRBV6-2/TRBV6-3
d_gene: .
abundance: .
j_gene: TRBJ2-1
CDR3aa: CASSYGGVNEQFF
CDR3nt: TGTGCCAGCAGTTACGGGGGCGTGAATGAGCAGTTCTTC

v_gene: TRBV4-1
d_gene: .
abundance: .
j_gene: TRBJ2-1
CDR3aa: CASSQRTNSYNEQFF
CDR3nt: TGCGCCAGCAGCCAAAGGACTAACTCCTACAATGAGCAGTTCTTC

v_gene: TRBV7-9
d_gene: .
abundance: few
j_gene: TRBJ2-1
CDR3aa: CASSPDYEQFF
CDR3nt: TGTGCCAGCAGTCCAGACTATGAGCAGTTCTTC

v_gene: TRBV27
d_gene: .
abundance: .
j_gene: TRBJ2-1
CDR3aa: CASSYPASDEQFF
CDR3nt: TGTGCCAGCAGTTATCCCGCTAGCGATGAGCAGTTCTTC

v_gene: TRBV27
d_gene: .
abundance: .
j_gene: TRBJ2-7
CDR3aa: CASSLRGTYEQYF
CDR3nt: TGTGCCAGCAGTTTAAGGGGGACCTACGAGCAGTACTTC

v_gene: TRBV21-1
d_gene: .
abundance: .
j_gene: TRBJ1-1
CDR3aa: CASSSGGRALEAFF
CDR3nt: TGTGCCAGCAGCAGTGGTGGCAGGGCATTGGAAGCTTTCTTT

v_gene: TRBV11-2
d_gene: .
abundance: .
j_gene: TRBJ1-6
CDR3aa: CASSSPAGYNSPLHF
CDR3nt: TGTGCCAGCAGCTCCCCCGCCGGGTATAATTCACCCCTCCACTTT

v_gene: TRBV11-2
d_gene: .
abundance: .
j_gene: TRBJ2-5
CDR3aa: CASSSQTGTIRETQYF
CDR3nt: TGTGCCAGCAGCTCGCAGACCGGGACAATTAGGGAGACCCAGTACTTC

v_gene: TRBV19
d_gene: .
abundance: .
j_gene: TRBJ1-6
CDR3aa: CASSRDTYLDNSPLHF
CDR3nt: TGTGCCAGTAGTCGGGACACCTACTTGGATAATTCACCCCTCCACTTT

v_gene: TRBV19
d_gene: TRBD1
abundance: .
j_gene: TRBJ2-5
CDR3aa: CASSILLAGGETQYF
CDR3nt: TGTGCCAGTAGTATCCTTCTGGCAGGGGGAGAGACCCAGTACTTC

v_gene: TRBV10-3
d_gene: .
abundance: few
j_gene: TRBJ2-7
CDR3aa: CAISEGQPYEQYF
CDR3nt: TGTGCCATCAGTGAGGGACAGCCCTACGAGCAGTACTTC

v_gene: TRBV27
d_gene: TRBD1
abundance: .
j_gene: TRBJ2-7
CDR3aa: CASSPLDRAGEQYF
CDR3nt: TGTGCCAGCAGCCCCTTAGACAGGGCCGGCGAGCAGTACTTC

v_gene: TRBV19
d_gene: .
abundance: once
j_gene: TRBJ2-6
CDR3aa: CATQVGAGANVLTF
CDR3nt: TGTGCCACCCAAGTCGGTGCTGGGGCCAACGTCCTGACTTTC

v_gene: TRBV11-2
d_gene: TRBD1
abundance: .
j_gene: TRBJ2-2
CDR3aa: CASRGDRGHTGELFF
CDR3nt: TGTGCCAGCAGGGGGGACAGGGGTCACACCGGGGAGCTGTTTTTT

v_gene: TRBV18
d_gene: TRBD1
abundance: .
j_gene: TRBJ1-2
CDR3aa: CASSPGRVGGVGYTF
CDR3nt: TGTGCCAGCTCACCTGGACGGGTAGGGGGCGTTGGCTACACCTTC

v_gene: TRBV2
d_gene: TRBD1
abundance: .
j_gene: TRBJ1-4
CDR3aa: CASRFERDRAFNEKLFF
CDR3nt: TGTGCCAGCAGGTTCGAACGGGACAGGGCGTTTAATGAAAAACTGTTTTTT

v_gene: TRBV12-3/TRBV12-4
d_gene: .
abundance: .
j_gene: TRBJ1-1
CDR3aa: CASIHGGNTEAFF
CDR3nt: TGTGCCAGCATTCACGGGGGGAACACTGAAGCTTTCTTT

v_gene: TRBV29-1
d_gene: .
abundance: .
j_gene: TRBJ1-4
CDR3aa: CSGWTENEKLFF
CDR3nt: TGCAGCGGGTGGACAGAGAATGAAAAACTGTTTTTT